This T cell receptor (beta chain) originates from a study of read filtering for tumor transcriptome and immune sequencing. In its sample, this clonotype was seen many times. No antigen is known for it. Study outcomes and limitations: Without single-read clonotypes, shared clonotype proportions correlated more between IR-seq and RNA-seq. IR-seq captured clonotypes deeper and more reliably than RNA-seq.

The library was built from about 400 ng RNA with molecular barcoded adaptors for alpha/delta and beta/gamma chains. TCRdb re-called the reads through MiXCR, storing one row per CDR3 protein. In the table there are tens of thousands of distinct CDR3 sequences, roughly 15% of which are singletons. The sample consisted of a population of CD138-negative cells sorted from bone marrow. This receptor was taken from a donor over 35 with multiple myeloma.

The CDR3 DNA is TGCAGTGCTAGACAGCCATGGACTAGCGGGATGACAGATACGCAGTATTTT. It encodes CSARQPWTSGMTDTQYF. This rearrangement joins TRBV20-1 to TRBJ2-3; 12 bases align to TRBD2. CDR1 and CDR2 from the germline V gene are DFQATT and SNEGSKA (reference sequence). The V and J ends lost 2 bases and 3 bases, in that order; junction bases with no gene match: 9. The CDR3 sequence is 17 residues long.